Detailed here is one TCR beta chain. Its antigen is as yet unknown. The length of the CDR3 is 14 residues. Trimming removed 3 bases from V and 4 bases from J, with 12 bases in between. Germline values: CDR1 SGHAT, CDR2 FQNNGV. The data are from a study of blood T cells in healthy people across ages. It was with a sample-barcoded 5' primer and a J-beta primer mix that a second PCR of about 7 to 12 cycles was run. Each CDR3 protein is one row after TCRdb ran MiXCR on the 5' RACE reads. This sample has about 1.5 million distinct CDR3 sequences; roughly 43% occur once, and the top ten carry less than 5%. Study-wide points: What prevented conclusive comparison of naive and antigen-experienced cells was that PBMCs were unsorted. Unknown CMV status may confound age-related changes in expanded clones. Estimates of total diversity, which came from one million sequenced T cells, were considered to be underestimates.

The sequence was collected from a woman between 18 and 30 years old in good health. Sequenced sample: blood. The chain uses TRBV11-2 and TRBJ2-5; D is possibly TRBD1 (6 bases). The CDR3 DNA reads TGTGCCAGCAGCTTCACAGGGTCCCCAGAGACCCAGTACTTC. This translates into CASSFTGSPETQYF.